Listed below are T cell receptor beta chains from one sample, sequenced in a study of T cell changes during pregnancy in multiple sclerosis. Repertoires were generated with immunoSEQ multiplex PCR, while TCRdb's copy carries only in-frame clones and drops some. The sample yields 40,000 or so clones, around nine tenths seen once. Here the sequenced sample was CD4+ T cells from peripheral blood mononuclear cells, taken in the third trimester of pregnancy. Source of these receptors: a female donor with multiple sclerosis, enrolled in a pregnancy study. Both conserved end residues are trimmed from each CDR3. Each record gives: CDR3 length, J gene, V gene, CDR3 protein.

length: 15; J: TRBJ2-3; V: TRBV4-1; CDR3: ASRGLLGSKLADTQY
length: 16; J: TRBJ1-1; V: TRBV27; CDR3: ASSLSYPGGGANTEAF
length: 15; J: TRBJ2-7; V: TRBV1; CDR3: TSSQKGLSGSLYEQY
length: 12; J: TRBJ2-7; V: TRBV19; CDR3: ASSIDQGTYEQY
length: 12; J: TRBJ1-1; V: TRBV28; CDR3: ASRRGLVNTEAF
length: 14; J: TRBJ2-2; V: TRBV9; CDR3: ASSVGVSGSTGELF
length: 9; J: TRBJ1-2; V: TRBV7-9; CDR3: ASSLKGRYT
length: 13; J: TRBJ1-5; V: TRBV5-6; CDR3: ASSTYRESNQPQH
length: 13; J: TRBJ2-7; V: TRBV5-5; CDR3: ASSLAAIQGVEQY
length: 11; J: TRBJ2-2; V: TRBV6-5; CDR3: ASLGLNTGELF
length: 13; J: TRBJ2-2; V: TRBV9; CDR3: ASSVKQGSTGELF
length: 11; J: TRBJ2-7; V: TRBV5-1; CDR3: ASSLASTSEQY
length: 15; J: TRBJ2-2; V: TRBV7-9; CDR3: ASSTPHGGRATGELF
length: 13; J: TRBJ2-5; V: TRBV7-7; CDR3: ASSLGGLKGETQY
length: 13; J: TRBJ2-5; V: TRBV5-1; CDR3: ASTQGGRTEETQY
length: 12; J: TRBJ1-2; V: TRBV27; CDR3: ASSFQGRAYGYT
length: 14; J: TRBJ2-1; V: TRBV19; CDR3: ASSIGRSGFYNEQF
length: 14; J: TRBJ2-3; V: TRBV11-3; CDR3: ASSSGTSGVTDTQY
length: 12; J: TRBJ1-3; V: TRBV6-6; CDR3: ASSSRVPGNTIY
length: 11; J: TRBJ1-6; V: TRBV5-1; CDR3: ASRTGGSSPLH
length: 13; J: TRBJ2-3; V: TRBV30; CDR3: AWSVLAGGKDTQY
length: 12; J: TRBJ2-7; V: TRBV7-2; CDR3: ASSSGLAGYEQY
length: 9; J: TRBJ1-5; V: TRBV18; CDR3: ASSPQEGQH
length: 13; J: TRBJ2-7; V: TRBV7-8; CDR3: ASSAQTGGSNEQY
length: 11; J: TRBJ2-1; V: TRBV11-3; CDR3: ASSSSGLNEQF
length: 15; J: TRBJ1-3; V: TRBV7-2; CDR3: ASSLAPVGYSGNTIY
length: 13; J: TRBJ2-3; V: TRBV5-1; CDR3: ASSLMTGLTDTQY
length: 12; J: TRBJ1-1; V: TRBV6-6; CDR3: ASRYGTANTEAF
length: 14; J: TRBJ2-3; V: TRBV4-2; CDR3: ASSLTGGGSTDTQY
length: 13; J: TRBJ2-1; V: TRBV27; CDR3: ASSSGLAGYNEQF